This T cell receptor beta chain was obtained from a study of blood T cell repertoires in COVID-19. Only in-frame clones appear in the TCRdb table, and some are missing; sequencing was by immunoSEQ multiplex PCR. Among some 260,000 clones listed, 80% to 90% were seen once. This clone was seen a handful of times. The participants were between roughly 18 and 90 years old and came from fewer than 25 US areas. Per germline, CDR1 MNHEY and CDR2 SVGAGI. The CDR3 runs 15 residues. Trimming removed 0 bases at V and 5 bases at J, with 11 bases between. The TCR was taken from a man younger than 40 with acute COVID-19. What was sequenced was PBMCs or T cells enriched from blood (not recorded which). This chain connects TRBV6-5 to TRBJ1-5, with a weak D call TRBD1 (5 bases). For the CDR3, the DNA is TGTGCCAGCAGTTACTCTCGGGGGTTCGATCAGCCCCAGCATTTT. It encodes CASSYSRGFDQPQHF.